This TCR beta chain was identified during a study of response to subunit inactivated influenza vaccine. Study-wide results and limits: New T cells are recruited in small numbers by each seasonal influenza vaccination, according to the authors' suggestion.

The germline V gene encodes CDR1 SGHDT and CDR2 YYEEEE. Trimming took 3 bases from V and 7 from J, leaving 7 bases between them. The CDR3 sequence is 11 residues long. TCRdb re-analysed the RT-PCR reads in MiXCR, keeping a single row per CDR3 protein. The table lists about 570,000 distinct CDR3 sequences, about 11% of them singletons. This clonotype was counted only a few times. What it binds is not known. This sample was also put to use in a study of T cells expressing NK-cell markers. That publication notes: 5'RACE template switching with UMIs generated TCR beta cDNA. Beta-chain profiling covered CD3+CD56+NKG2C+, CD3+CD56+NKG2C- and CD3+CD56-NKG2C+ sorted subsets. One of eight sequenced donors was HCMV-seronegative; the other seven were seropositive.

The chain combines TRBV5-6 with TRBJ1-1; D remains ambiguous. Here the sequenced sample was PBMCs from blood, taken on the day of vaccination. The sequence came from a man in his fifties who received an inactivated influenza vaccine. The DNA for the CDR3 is TGTGCCAGCAGCTCGGAGCTTGAAGCTTTCTTT. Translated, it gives CASSSELEAFF.